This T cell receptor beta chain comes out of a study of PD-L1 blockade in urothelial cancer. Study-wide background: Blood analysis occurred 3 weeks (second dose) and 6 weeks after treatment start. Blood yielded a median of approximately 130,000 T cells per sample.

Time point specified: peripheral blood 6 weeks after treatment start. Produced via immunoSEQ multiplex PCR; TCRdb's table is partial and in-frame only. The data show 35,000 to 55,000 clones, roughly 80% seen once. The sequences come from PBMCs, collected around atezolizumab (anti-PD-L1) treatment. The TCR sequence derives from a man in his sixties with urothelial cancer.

The CDR3 reads CASSFLATNEKLFF. The CDR3 nucleotides are TGCGCCAGCAGCTTTCTTGCAACTAATGAAAAACTGTTTTTT. The chain links TRBV5-1 to TRBJ1-4; D call uncertain. Germline V gene data show CDR1 as SGHRS and CDR2 as YFSETQ. The CDR3 totals 14 residues. Trimming took off 2 bases at V and 0 bases at J, with 5 bases between the two ends.